Listed below are T cell receptor beta chains from one sample, sequenced in a study of shared clonotypes between healthy human individuals. Method: immunoSEQ multiplex PCR; TCRdb's copy keeps in-frame clones and lacks some. The repertoire consists of around 1.1 million clones, with 75% to 80% occurring once and the leading ten covering 0.5% to 0.65%. The sequencing input was memory CD4+ T cells from PBMCs. These TCRs come from a man between 18 and 35 years old in good health. Some clones in this sample may be carry-over from other donors' samples. CDR3s include the opening cysteine and the closing phenylalanine or tryptophan. D genes are given only for firm matches. Clone size is given for some rows only: seen once, a few or many times, or a class if the clone is expanded.

j_call,clone_size,v_call,d_call,cdr3_aa,cdr3_nt
TRBJ2-7,.,TRBV28,.,CASSTTGTNDEQYF,TGTGCCAGCAGTACCACCGGGACAAACGACGAGCAGTACTTC
TRBJ2-1,.,TRBV19,.,CASSILRTGNNEQFF,TGTGCCAGTAGTATCCTCAGGACTGGAAACAATGAGCAGTTCTTC
TRBJ2-5,.,TRBV19,.,CASSTLLAGETQYF,TGTGCCAGTAGTACGCTTCTAGCCGGGGAGACCCAGTACTTC
TRBJ2-7,.,TRBV28,.,CASSYGGSYEQYF,TGTGCCAGCAGTTACGGGGGCAGCTACGAGCAGTACTTC
TRBJ1-1,.,TRBV6-6,.,CASSYSDSLNTEAFF,TGTGCCAGCAGTTACTCGGACAGCTTGAACACTGAAGCTTTCTTT
TRBJ2-3,.,TRBV7-2,.,CASSTYDRSLDTQYF,TGTGCCAGCAGCACTTATGACAGGAGTCTAGATACGCAGTATTTT
TRBJ2-7,.,TRBV6-5,.,CASSRPVTPHEQYF,TGTGCCAGCAGCAGACCCGTAACACCCCACGAGCAGTACTTC
TRBJ1-1,.,TRBV6-6,.,CASTPHQPPNTEAFF,TGTGCCAGCACTCCCCATCAGCCTCCGAACACTGAAGCTTTCTTT
TRBJ1-1,.,TRBV14,.,CASSQEAATPNTEAFF,TGTGCCAGCAGCCAAGAGGCAGCCACCCCGAACACTGAAGCTTTCTTT
TRBJ2-7,.,TRBV10-3,TRBD2,CATSRTSGSSYEQYF,TGTGCCACTTCCAGGACTAGCGGCAGCTCCTACGAGCAGTACTTC
TRBJ2-7,.,TRBV30,.,CAWSALRTPRTYEQYF,TGTGCCTGGAGTGCCTTACGGACCCCCCGGACCTACGAGCAGTACTTC
TRBJ1-2,.,TRBV28,.,CASSLGGGGDFYGYTF,TGTGCCAGCAGTTTGGGGGGAGGCGGGGATTTCTATGGCTACACCTTC
TRBJ2-1,.,TRBV7-2,.,CASSLGGGAEQFF,TGTGCCAGCAGCTTAGGAGGCGGGGCTGAGCAGTTCTTC
TRBJ2-1,.,TRBV4-2,TRBD1,CASSQKTGGQEQFF,TGTGCCAGCAGCCAAAAGACAGGGGGCCAGGAGCAGTTCTTC
TRBJ1-1,.,TRBV18,.,CASSPDSNTEAFF,TGTGCCAGCTCACCCGACAGTAACACTGAAGCTTTCTTT
TRBJ2-7,.,TRBV7-6,.,CASGRFTYEQYF,TGTGCCAGCGGACGGTTTACCTACGAGCAGTACTTC
TRBJ1-2,many,TRBV28,TRBD1,CASSTPGQGTGYTF,TGTGCCAGCAGTACTCCGGGACAGGGGACTGGCTACACCTTC
TRBJ1-3,.,TRBV5-7,.,CASSYTSGNTIYF,TGTGCCAGCAGCTATACCTCTGGAAACACCATATATTTT
TRBJ1-5,.,TRBV28,.,CATLSGGWSNQPQHF,TGTGCCACCCTCAGCGGGGGTTGGAGCAATCAGCCCCAGCATTTT
TRBJ2-7,.,TRBV6-6,.,CASSNVRDNSYEQYF,TGTGCCAGCAGTAATGTCCGGGACAACTCCTACGAGCAGTACTTC
TRBJ2-3,.,TRBV5-4,TRBD2,CASSPSGRGGDTQYF,TGTGCCAGCAGCCCTAGCGGGCGCGGGGGAGATACGCAGTATTTT
TRBJ1-4,.,TRBV15,.,CATSLRVLLGEKLFF,TGTGCCACCAGCCTCCGGGTCTTATTGGGCGAAAAACTGTTTTTT
TRBJ1-2,.,TRBV2,.,CASSGSGVRNYGYTF,TGTGCCAGCAGTGGTTCAGGGGTTAGAAACTATGGCTACACCTTC
TRBJ2-4,.,TRBV7-8,.,CASSFTVDNIQYF,TGTGCCAGCAGCTTTACGGTTGACAACATTCAGTACTTC
TRBJ1-5,few,TRBV4-2,.,CASSLGGGGQPQHF,TGTGCCAGCAGCCTTGGGGGCGGAGGTCAGCCCCAGCATTTT
TRBJ2-6,.,TRBV30,.,CAWRGQSSGANVLTF,TGTGCCTGGAGGGGCCAAAGCTCTGGGGCCAACGTCCTGACTTTC
TRBJ2-1,.,TRBV7-2,.,CASTLGLSSYNEQFF,TGTGCCAGCACACTAGGACTCAGCTCCTACAATGAGCAGTTCTTC
TRBJ2-7,.,TRBV7-7,.,CASSPGGYRSYEQYF,TGTGCCAGCAGTCCAGGCGGGTACCGATCCTACGAGCAGTACTTC
TRBJ2-1,.,TRBV6-5,TRBD2,CASSRLAGPNEQFF,TGTGCCAGCAGCCGACTAGCAGGCCCGAATGAGCAGTTCTTC
TRBJ2-6,.,TRBV7-2,.,CASSLSRDITNSGANVLTF,TGTGCCAGCAGCTTATCTAGGGACATAACGAACTCTGGGGCCAACGTCCTGACTTTC
TRBJ1-2,few,TRBV19,TRBD1,CASSSDRDWGNYGYTF,TGTGCCAGTAGTTCGGACAGGGACTGGGGTAACTATGGCTACACCTTC
TRBJ1-2,.,TRBV7-8,.,CASSLEAGGYTF,TGTGCCAGCAGCTTAGAAGCGGGCGGCTACACCTTC
TRBJ2-1,.,TRBV7-3,TRBD2,CASSLRTSGSYNEQFF,TGTGCCAGCAGCCTCAGGACTAGCGGATCCTACAATGAGCAGTTCTTC
TRBJ2-1,.,TRBV5-6,.,CASSLTLRASSYNEQFF,TGTGCCAGCAGCTTGACTCTTAGGGCGAGCTCCTACAATGAGCAGTTCTTC
TRBJ2-7,.,TRBV9,TRBD1,CASSAGTGMPYEQYF,TGTGCCAGCAGCGCCGGGACAGGGATGCCCTACGAGCAGTACTTC
TRBJ2-5,once,TRBV4-1,.,CASSHPLMSETQYF,TGCGCCAGCAGCCACCCCCTGATGAGTGAGACCCAGTACTTC
TRBJ1-1,.,TRBV7-8,TRBD1,CASSWGDLRGTEAFF,TGTGCCAGCAGCTGGGGGGACCTCAGGGGGACTGAAGCTTTCTTT
TRBJ2-7,many,TRBV2,.,CASSAGPGEQYF,TGTGCCAGCAGTGCCGGTCCGGGAGAGCAGTACTTC
TRBJ2-3,.,TRBV19,TRBD2,CASSPAGTSKRDTQYF,TGTGCCAGTAGTCCCGCCGGGACTAGCAAGCGAGATACGCAGTATTTT
TRBJ2-3,.,TRBV28,TRBD1,CASSTQGADTQYF,TGTGCCAGCAGCACACAGGGGGCAGATACGCAGTATTTT
TRBJ2-7,once,TRBV5-1,TRBD1,CASTLTGGGNEQYF,TGCGCCAGCACGCTTACAGGGGGCGGCAACGAGCAGTACTTC
TRBJ2-5,.,TRBV5-1,.,CASSLVAVGQETQYF,TGCGCCAGCAGCTTGGTGGCGGTCGGTCAAGAGACCCAGTACTTC
TRBJ2-3,.,TRBV5-6,.,CASSFRVDSTDTQYF,TGTGCCAGCAGCTTTAGGGTAGACAGCACAGATACGCAGTATTTT
TRBJ2-7,.,TRBV6-4,.,CASSALVRQESSYEQYF,TGTGCCAGCTCTGCCCTAGTTAGACAGGAAAGCTCCTACGAGCAGTACTTC
TRBJ1-6,.,TRBV7-9,.,CASSLSQVAPLHF,TGTGCCAGCAGCTTATCGCAGGTCGCACCCCTCCACTTT
TRBJ2-5,.,TRBV20-1,.,CSATFEETQYF,TGCAGTGCAACATTCGAGGAGACCCAGTACTTC
TRBJ1-5,.,TRBV27,.,CASSFGPPGVYSNQPQHF,TGTGCCAGCAGTTTCGGGCCTCCGGGGGTTTATAGCAATCAGCCCCAGCATTTT
TRBJ2-7,.,TRBV30,.,CAWSVGLAEQYF,TGTGCCTGGAGTGTAGGGCTAGCGGAGCAGTACTTC
TRBJ2-1,many,TRBV4-2,.,CASSPVGYNEQFF,TGTGCCAGCAGCCCCGTGGGCTACAATGAGCAGTTCTTC
TRBJ2-7,.,TRBV18,.,CASSPRGHEQYF,TGTGCCAGCTCACCCAGGGGCCACGAGCAGTACTTC
TRBJ1-2,.,TRBV28,.,CATNPQPRRIGYNYGYTF,TGTGCCACTAACCCACAGCCACGCCGGATTGGATATAACTATGGCTACACCTTC
TRBJ2-7,few,TRBV28,TRBD2,CASSLKTSGFREQYF,TGTGCCAGCAGTTTAAAGACTAGCGGGTTCAGGGAGCAGTACTTC
TRBJ2-7,.,TRBV7-2,.,CASSLAAGWSYEQYF,TGTGCCAGCAGCTTAGCCGCGGGGTGGTCCTACGAGCAGTACTTC
TRBJ1-1,once,TRBV30,.,CAWSVGGGAEAFF,TGTGCCTGGAGTGTAGGGGGAGGGGCTGAAGCTTTCTTT